Detailed here is one T cell receptor (beta chain). The antigen remains unidentified. These data are taken from a study of cytomegalovirus exposure and HLA in healthy donors. Study details: From some 190 million T cells, an earlier analysis saw under 140 million unique TCR beta sequences. Findings of the study overall: Earlier analysis yielded a pattern in which most TCR beta V segments were productive about 90% or about 30% of the time.

V shed 7 bases and J 4 bases; nucleotides not matched to a gene: 13. CDR3 length: 17 residues. Germline lookup yields CDR1 MDHEN and CDR2 SYDVKM. PCR was performed using 60 Vbeta and 13 Jbeta primers. In the authors' methods: Unique TCR beta chains numbered approximately 80 million in a later analysis, with around 12 million shared. The assay was immunoSEQ multiplex PCR, and TCRdb's table has in-frame clones only and misses some. Clonal size and the V and J genes are those of that table, whereas D and trimming came from the DNA. The sample includes 95,000 to 110,000 clones, 70% to 85% of them seen just once.

The sequencing sample was made of PBMCs. J is TRBJ2-2 and V is TRBV28; 9 nucleotides agree with TRBD2. The TCR sequence derives from a woman between 18 and 30 years old in good health and CMV-seropositive. The CDR3, as DNA: TGTGCCAGCACCCAAGAGGGGCTAGCGGGAATCACCGGGGAGCTGTTTTTT. Translating gives CASTQEGLAGITGELFF.